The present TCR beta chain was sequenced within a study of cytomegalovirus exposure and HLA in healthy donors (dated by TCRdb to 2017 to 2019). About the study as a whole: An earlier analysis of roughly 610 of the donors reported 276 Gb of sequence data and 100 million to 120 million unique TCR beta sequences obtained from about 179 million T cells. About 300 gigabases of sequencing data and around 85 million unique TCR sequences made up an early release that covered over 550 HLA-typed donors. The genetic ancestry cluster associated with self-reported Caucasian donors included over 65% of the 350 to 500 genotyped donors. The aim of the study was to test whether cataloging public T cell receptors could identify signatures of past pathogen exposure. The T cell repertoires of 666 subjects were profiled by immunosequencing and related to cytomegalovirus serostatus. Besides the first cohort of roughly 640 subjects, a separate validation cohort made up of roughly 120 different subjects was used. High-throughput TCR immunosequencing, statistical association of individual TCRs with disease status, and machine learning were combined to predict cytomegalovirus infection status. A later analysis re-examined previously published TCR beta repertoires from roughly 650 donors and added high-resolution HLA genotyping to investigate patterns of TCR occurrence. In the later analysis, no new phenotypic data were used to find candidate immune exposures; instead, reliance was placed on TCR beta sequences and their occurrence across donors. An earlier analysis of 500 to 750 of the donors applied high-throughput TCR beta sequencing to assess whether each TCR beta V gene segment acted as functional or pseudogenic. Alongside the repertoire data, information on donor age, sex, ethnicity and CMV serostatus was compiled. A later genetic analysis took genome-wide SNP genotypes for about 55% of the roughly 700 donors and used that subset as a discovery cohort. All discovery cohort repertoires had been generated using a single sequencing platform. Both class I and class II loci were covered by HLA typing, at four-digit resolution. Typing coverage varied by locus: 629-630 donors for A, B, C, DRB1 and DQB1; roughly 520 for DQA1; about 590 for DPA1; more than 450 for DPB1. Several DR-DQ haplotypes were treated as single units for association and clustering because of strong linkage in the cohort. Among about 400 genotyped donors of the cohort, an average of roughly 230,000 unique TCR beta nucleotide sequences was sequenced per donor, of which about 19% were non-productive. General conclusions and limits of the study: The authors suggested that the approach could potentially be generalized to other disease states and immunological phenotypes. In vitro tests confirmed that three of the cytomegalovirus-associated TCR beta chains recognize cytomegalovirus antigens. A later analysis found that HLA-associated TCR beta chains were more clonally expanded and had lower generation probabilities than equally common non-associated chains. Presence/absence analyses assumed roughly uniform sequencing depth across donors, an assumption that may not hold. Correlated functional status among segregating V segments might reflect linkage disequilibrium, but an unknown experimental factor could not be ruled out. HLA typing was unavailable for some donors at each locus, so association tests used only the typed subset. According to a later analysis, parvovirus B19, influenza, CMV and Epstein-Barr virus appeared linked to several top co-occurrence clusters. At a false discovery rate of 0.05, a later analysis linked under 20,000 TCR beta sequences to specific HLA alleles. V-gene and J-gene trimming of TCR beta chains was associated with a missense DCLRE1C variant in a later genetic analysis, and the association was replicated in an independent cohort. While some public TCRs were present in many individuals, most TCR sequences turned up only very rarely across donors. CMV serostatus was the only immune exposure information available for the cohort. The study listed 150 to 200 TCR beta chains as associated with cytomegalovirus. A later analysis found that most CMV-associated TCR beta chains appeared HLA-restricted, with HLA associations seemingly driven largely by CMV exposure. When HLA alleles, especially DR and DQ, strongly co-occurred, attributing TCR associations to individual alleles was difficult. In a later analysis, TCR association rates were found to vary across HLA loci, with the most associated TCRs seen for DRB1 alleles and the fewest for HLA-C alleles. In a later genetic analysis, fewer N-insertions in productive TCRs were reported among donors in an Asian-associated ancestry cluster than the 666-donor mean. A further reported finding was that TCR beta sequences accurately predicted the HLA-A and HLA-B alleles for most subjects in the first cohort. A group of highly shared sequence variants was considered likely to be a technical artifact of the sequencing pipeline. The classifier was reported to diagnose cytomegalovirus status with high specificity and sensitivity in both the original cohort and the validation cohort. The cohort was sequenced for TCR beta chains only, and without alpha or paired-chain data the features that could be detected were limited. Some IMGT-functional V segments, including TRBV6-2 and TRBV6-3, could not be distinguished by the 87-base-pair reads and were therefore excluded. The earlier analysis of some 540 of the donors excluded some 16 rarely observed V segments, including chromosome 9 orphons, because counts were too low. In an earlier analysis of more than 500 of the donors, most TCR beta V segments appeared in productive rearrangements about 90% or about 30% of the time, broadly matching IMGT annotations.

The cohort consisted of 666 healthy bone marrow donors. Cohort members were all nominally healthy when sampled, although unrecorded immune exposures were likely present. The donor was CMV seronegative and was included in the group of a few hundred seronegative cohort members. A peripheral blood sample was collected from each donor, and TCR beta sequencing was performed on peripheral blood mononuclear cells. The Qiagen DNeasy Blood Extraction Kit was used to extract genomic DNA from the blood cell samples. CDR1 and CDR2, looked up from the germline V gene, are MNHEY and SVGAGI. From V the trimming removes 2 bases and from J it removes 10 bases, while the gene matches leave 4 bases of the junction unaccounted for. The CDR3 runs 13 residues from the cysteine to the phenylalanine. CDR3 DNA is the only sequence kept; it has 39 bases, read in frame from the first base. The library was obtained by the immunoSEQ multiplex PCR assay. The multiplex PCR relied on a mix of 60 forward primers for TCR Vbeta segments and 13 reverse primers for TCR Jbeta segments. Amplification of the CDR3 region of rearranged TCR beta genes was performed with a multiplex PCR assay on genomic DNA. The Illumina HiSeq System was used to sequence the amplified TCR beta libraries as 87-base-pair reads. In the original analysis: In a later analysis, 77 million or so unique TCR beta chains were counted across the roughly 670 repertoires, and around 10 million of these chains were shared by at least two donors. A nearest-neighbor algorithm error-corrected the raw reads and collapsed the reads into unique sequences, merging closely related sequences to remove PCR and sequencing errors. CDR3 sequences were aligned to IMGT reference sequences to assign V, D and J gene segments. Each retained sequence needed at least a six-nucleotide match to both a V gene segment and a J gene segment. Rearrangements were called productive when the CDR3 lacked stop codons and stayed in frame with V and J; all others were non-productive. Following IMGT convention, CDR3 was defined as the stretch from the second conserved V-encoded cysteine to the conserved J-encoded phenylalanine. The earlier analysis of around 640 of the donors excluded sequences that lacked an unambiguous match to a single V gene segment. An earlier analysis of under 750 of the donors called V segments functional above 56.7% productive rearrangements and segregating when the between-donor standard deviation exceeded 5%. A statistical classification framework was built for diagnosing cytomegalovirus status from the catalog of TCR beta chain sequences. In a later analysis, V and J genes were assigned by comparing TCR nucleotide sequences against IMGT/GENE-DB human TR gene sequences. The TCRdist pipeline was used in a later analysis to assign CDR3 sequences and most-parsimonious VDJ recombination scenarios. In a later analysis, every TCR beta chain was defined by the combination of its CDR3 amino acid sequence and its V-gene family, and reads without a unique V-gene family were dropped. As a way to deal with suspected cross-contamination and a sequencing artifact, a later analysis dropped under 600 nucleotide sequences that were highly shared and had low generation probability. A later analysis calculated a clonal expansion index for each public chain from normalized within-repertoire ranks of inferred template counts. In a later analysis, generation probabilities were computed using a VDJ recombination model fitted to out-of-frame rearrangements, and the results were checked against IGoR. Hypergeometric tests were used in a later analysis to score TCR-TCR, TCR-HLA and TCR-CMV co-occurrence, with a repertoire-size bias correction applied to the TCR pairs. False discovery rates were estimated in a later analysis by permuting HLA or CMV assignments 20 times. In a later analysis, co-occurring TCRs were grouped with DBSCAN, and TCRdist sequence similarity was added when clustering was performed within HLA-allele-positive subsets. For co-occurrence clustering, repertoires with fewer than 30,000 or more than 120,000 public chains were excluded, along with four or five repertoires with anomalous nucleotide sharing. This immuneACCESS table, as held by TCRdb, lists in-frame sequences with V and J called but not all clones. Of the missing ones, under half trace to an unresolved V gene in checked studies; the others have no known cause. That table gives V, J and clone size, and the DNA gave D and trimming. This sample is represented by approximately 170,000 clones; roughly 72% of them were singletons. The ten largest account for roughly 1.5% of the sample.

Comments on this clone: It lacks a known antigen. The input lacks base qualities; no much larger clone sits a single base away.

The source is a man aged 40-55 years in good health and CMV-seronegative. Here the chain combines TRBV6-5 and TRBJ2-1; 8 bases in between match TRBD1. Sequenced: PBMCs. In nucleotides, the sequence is TGTGCCAGCAGTTACACAAGGACAGGGGAGCAGTTCTTC. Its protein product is CASSYTRTGEQFF.